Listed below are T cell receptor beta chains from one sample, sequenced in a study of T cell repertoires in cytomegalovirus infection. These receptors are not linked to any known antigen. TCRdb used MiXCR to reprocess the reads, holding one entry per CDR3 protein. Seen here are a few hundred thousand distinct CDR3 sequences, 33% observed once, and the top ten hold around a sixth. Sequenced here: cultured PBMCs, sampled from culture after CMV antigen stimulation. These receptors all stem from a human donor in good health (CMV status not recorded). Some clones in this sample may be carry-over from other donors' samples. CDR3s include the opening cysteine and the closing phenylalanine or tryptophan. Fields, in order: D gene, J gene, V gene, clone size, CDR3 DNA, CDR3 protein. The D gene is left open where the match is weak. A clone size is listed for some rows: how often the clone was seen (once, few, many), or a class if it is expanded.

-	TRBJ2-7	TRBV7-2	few	TGTGCCAGCAGCCCCCGGTACGAGCAGTACTTC	CASSPRYEQYF
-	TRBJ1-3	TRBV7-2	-	TGTGCCAGCAGCTTTCTAGGAGTTGGAAACACCATATATTTT	CASSFLGVGNTIYF
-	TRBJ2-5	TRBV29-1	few	TGCAGCGTGGGGCGGCCTGGCGCCCAAGAGACCCAGTACTTC	CSVGRPGAQETQYF
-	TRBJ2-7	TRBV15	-	TGTGCCACCAGCCAGAGATCAGGCCACGAGCAGTACTTC	CATSQRSGHEQYF
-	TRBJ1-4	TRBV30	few	TGTGCCTGGAAGGGGACCCCCGTGGAAAAACTGTTTTTT	CAWKGTPVEKLFF
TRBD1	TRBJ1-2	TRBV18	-	TGTGCCAGCTCACCACGGCAGGGGGTCGATGGCTACACCTTC	CASSPRQGVDGYTF
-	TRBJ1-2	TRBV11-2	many	TGTGCCAGCAGCTTAGATGGAGCAGGTCTACGTGCGGCTGGCTACACCTTC	CASSLDGAGLRAAGYTF
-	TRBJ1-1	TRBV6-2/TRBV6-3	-	TGTGCCAGCAGTTATTCCCCTCCAGGGTTTGCGAACACTGAAGCTTTCTTT	CASSYSPPGFANTEAFF
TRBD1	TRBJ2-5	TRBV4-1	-	TGCGCCAGCAGCCAACGGGACAGAGAGACCCAGTACTTC	CASSQRDRETQYF
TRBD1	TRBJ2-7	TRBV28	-	TGTGCCAGCGATCGAACAGGGGGTATCCACGAGCAGTACTTC	CASDRTGGIHEQYF
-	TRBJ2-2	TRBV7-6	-	TGTGCCAGCAGCCCCAGTGCCGGGGAGCTGTTTTTT	CASSPSAGELFF
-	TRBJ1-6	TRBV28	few	TGTGCCAGCAGTTTACAGTCACAGTCAAATTCACCCCTCCACTTT	CASSLQSQSNSPLHF
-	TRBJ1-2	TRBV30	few	TGTGCCTGGAGTTCCGGAGTCTACACCTTC	CAWSSGVYTF
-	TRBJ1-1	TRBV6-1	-	TGTGCCAGCCGCCGCGGCGGCAGCATCACTGAAGCTTTCTTT	CASRRGGSITEAFF
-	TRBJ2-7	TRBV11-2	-	TGTGCCAGCAGCTTCCGTCCCACTAGAACCTACGAGCAGTACTTC	CASSFRPTRTYEQYF
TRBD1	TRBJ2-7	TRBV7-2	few	TGTGCCAGCAGCAGACAGGGGGCGCAGAGCTACGAGCAGTACTTC	CASSRQGAQSYEQYF
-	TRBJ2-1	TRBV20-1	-	TGCAGTGCTAGCGGTTTAGGGCTGACAGAGCAGTTCTTC	CSASGLGLTEQFF
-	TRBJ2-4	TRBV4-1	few	TGCGCCAGCAGCCAAGATCGCGGGACTTTGAACATTCAGTACTTC	CASSQDRGTLNIQYF
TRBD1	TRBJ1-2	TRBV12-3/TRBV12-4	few	TGTGCCAGCAGTCAGGGGACAGGTCGGGGCTACACCTTC	CASSQGTGRGYTF
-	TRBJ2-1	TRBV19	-	TGTGCCAGCCGACTAAGGCGGATTGATAATGAGCAGTTCTTC	CASRLRRIDNEQFF
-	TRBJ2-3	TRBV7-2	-	TGTGCCAGCAGCTTCCAGGGGATCACAGATACGCAGTATTTT	CASSFQGITDTQYF
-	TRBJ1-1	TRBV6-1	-	TGTGCCAGCAGTTTCTACCCGAGGACAGTGGAGGACACTGAAGCTTTCTTT	CASSFYPRTVEDTEAFF
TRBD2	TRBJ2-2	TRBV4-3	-	TGCGCCAGCAGCCAGGAGGGACTAGTCGGGGGGGAGCTGTTTTTT	CASSQEGLVGGELFF
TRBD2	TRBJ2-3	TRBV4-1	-	TGCGCCAGCAGCCAAGAACGGGTACTCTGGCGGGAGTTGGGGACAGATACGCAGTATTTT	CASSQERVLWRELGTDTQYF
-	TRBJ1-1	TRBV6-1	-	TGTGCCAGCAGTTACAAGGGCATCACTGAAGCTTTCTTT	CASSYKGITEAFF
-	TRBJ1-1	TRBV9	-	TGTGCCAGCAGCTCAAATCGGGACTCCCCGAACACTGAAGCTTTCTTT	CASSSNRDSPNTEAFF
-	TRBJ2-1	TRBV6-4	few	TGTGCCAGCAGTGACTCGGGGCAGGGAGCCTACAATGAGCAGTTCTTC	CASSDSGQGAYNEQFF
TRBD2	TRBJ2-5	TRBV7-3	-	TGTGCCAGCAGCCGGTCGGGGGGGGAGACCCAGTACTTC	CASSRSGGETQYF
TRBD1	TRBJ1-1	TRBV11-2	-	TGTGCCAGCAGCTCACGACAGGGGATGAACACTGAAGCTTTCTTT	CASSSRQGMNTEAFF
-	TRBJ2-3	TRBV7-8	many	TGTGCCAGCAGCTTACGTAACCGGGAGATCACAGATACGCAGTATTTT	CASSLRNREITDTQYF
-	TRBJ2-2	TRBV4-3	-	TGCGCCAGCAGCCAAGATCATCCCGGGAGCGTGAACACCGGGGAGCTGTTTTTT	CASSQDHPGSVNTGELFF
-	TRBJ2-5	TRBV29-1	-	TGCAGCGTTTCGACGGGAACCGAGAGCCAGTACTTC	CSVSTGTESQYF
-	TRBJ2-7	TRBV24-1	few	TGTGCCACCAGTGCGCCAGGAACCGACGAGCAGTACTTC	CATSAPGTDEQYF
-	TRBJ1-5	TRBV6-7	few	TGTGCCAGCCCCCCGAACTATCAGCCCCAGCATTTT	CASPPNYQPQHF